One sample yielded the 21 T cell receptor beta chains listed below, sequenced in a study of CD8+ T cells in alopecia areata. Extracted RNA was reverse transcribed, and the resulting cDNA served as sequencing template. The data were produced by immunoSEQ multiplex PCR, yet TCRdb's version contains in-frame clones alone and is incomplete. This sample has 150,000 to 200,000 clones; less than 65% occur once, and the top ten carry under 1.2%. The sample's treatment: oral pan-JAK inhibitor, 5-10 mg twice daily. Sample: CD4+ T cells sorted from blood, taken at week 24, from a patient treated with tofacitinib. The receptors here all came from a human donor with alopecia areata.

The gene calls are TRBV11-2 and TRBJ2-7; D unresolved. Per the germline V gene, CDR1 is SGHAT and CDR2 is FQNNGV. Trimming stripped 4 bases from V and 3 bases from J, with 4 bases between. The CDR3 sequence is 11 residues long. The CDR3 region is CASSSNYEQYF. CDR3 sequence (DNA): TGTGCCAGCAGCTCGAACTACGAGCAGTACTTC.

The chain uses TRBV30 and TRBJ2-1; no clear D gene. V was trimmed by 3 bases and J by 10 bases, leaving 10 bases between them. Germline values: CDR1 GTSNPN, CDR2 SVGIG (reference sequence). CDR3 length: 11 residues. The CDR3 sequence is CAWRAVSEQFF. The CDR3 DNA follows: TGTGCCTGGAGGGCAGTGAGCGAGCAGTTCTTC.

CDR3 bases: TGTGCCAGCAGTGATCACACTGAAGCTTTCTTT. It yields the protein CASSDHTEAFF. This chain links TRBV25-1 with TRBJ1-1; D remains unclear. CDR1 MGHDK and CDR2 SYGVNS come from the germline V gene. The CDR3 covers 11 residues. Trimming removed 3 bases at V and 3 bases at J, with 2 bases between. The full variable domain, completed using reference TRBV25-1 and TRBJ1-1, is EADIYQTPRYLVIGTGKKITLECSQTMGHDKMYWYQQDPGMELHLIHYSYGVNSTEKGDLSSESTVSRIRTEHFPLTLESARPSHTSQYLCASSDHTEAFFGQGTRLTVV.

In its sample, this clone was seen a few times. The rearrangement links TRBV12-5 to TRBJ1-1, with unresolved D. The CDR3 has 14 residues. V shed 2 bases and J shed 5 bases, with 12 bases lying between them. Germline V gene sequence: CDR1 LGHNT, CDR2 FRNRAP. CDR3 nucleotide sequence: TGTGCTAGTGGTTTGATTCCTCAACGGACTGAAGCTTTCTTT. It specifies CASGLIPQRTEAFF. Full variable domain (missing parts from reference TRBV12-5 and TRBJ1-1): DARVTQTPRHKVTEMGQEVTMRCQPILGHNTVFWYRQTMMQGLELLAYFRNRAPLDDSGMPKDRFSAEMPDATLATLKIQPSEPRDSAVYFCASGLIPQRTEAFFGQGTRLTVV.

The genes are TRBV6-1 and TRBJ1-2; no definite D call. Germline V CDR1 and CDR2: MNHNS, SASEGT. Trimming pared 7 bases from V and 6 bases from J, leaving 12 bases between. The CDR3 loop spans 12 amino acids. The CDR3 reads CASKQGPDGYTF. The DNA for the CDR3 is TGTGCCAGCAAACAAGGGCCTGATGGCTACACCTTC.

The rearrangement links TRBV7-6 to TRBJ2-3, with 8 bases aligning to TRBD1. Germline loops: CDR1 SGHVS, CDR2 FNYEAQ. With 2 bases clipped from V and 7 bases from J, the junction kept 14 bases outside the gene matches. The CDR3 runs 17 residues. As DNA, the CDR3 is TGTGCCAGCAGCTTAAAGGTCAGGGGGCGCTCGGAAAATACGCAGTATTTT. This codes for CASSLKVRGRSENTQYF.

V is TRBV29-1 and J is TRBJ2-3; no clear D. CDR1 SQVTM and CDR2 ANQGSEA come from the germline V gene. V lost 2 bases and J lost 5, with 11 bases in between. The CDR3 consists of 13 residues. The chain's CDR3 is CSVERADRDTQYF. The DNA for the CDR3 is TGCAGCGTTGAAAGGGCGGATCGAGATACGCAGTATTTT.

The table lists this clone with a few counts. The chain recombines TRBV4-3 with TRBJ2-7; TRBD1 matches 8 bases. The CDR3 totals 15 residues. Germline trimming cut 0 bases from V and 5 bases from J; bases unmatched to any gene: 6. Looked up from germline, CDR1 is LGHNA and CDR2 is YSLEER. CDR3 protein: CASSQDADRDHEQYF. In nucleotides, the CDR3 is TGCGCCAGCAGCCAAGACGCGGACAGGGACCACGAGCAGTACTTC.

This sequence joins TRBV30 and TRBJ2-7, with 9 nucleotides matching TRBD1. CDR1 GTSNPN and CDR2 SVGIG come from the germline V gene (reference sequence). The V segment lost 3 bases and the J segment 0 bases; nucleotides outside the gene matches: 6. The length of the CDR3 is 15 residues. The CDR3 spells CAWSTGGTPSYEQYF. The CDR3 nucleotides read TGTGCCTGGAGCACAGGGGGCACACCCTCCTACGAGCAGTACTTC.

This clone was found a few times. V is TRBV11-2 and J is TRBJ1-6; TRBD1 might be the D (5 bases). The germline V gene has CDR1 SGHAT and CDR2 FQNNGV. Trimming removed 5 bases from V and 10 bases from J, with 12 bases in between. The length of the CDR3 is 13 residues. CDR3: CASSGGTRSPLHF. CDR3 DNA sequence: TGTGCCAGCAGCGGGGGGACCAGATCACCCCTCCACTTT.

This chain connects TRBV29-1 to TRBJ2-3; TRBD1 might be the D (5 bases). Deletions cut 6 bases from V and 0 bases from J, with 19 bases between. Germline V gene data show CDR1 as SQVTM and CDR2 as ANQGSEA. The CDR3 has 16 residues. CDR3 region: CSVSKAGILSTDTQYF. CDR3 in DNA: TGCAGCGTCTCCAAAGCAGGGATCCTAAGCACAGATACGCAGTATTTT.

This sequence joins TRBV15 and TRBJ1-3; TRBD1 is a possible D gene (6 bases). Germline V gene sequence: CDR1 LNHNV, CDR2 YYDKDF (reference sequence). The CDR3 length is 15 residues. V lost 1 base and J lost 2, with 9 bases in between. CDR3 coding DNA: TGTGCCACCAGCAGAGGACAGGCGACTGGAAACACCATATATTTT. Protein: CATSRGQATGNTIYF.

The chain couples TRBV7-8 to TRBJ2-3; D gene ambiguous. The CDR3 runs to 13 residues. Germline V gene lookup returns CDR1 SGHVS and CDR2 FQNEAQ. V was clipped by 6 bases and J by 2 bases, with 9 bases between them. The CDR3 coding sequence is TGTGCCAGCAGTCGAGATTACACAGATACGCAGTATTTT. The encoded protein is CASSRDYTDTQYF.

This clone was counted a few times. The CDR3 loop reads CSVVETLNEKLFF. The DNA for the CDR3 is TGCAGCGTTGTAGAGACGCTAAATGAAAAACTGTTTTTT. V is TRBV29-1 and J is TRBJ1-4; D remains unclear. CDR1 is SQVTM and CDR2 is ANQGSEA in the germline V gene. V shed 4 bases and J shed 5 bases, with 11 bases lying between them. This CDR3 is built from 13 residues.

The chain links TRBV30 to TRBJ1-1; a possible D gene is TRBD1 (6 bases). The CDR3 loop spans 13 amino acids. With 0 bases removed from V and 7 bases from J, the gap between germline ends came to 12 bases. CDR1 and CDR2 from the germline V gene are GTSNPN and SVGIG (reference sequence). The CDR3 spells CAWSVGGGIEAFF. CDR3 nucleotides: TGTGCCTGGAGTGTGGGGGGCGGTATTGAAGCTTTCTTT.

The chain is built from TRBV7-2 and TRBJ2-5, with D tentatively TRBD2 (5 bases). Per germline, CDR1 SGHTA and CDR2 FQGNSA. This CDR3 region has 16 residues. The germline V and J ends were trimmed by 5 bases and 0 bases, with 16 bases remaining between them. CDR3: CASSLGRGWYQETQYF. The CDR3, as DNA: TGTGCCAGCAGCCTAGGACGGGGTTGGTACCAAGAGACCCAGTACTTC.

The V call is TRBV25-1, the J call TRBJ2-1; D is possibly TRBD2 (6 bases). This CDR3 contains 14 residues. V was shortened by 1 base and J by 8 bases, with 12 bases between the two germline ends. Per germline, CDR1 MGHDK and CDR2 SYGVNS. The CDR3 spells CASSEWGGWDEQFF. DNA of the CDR3: TGTGCCAGCAGTGAATGGGGAGGATGGGATGAGCAGTTCTTC.

This clone was seen only a few times. The gene calls are TRBV11-2 and TRBJ2-2; 11 bases match TRBD2. The CDR3 is made up of 16 amino acids. V shed 6 bases, J shed 6 bases, and the junction held 9 bases outside the gene matches. Looked up from germline, CDR1 is SGHAT and CDR2 is FQNNGV. CDR3: CASRSLAGVRSGELFF. The CDR3 DNA reads TGTGCCAGCAGGTCACTAGCGGGGGTACGATCCGGGGAGCTGTTTTTT.

The chain links TRBV27 to TRBJ2-6; D possibly corresponds to TRBD1 (6 bases). The length of the CDR3 is 18 residues. Germline V CDR1 and CDR2: MNHEY, SMNVEV (reference sequence). Deletions cut 4 bases from V and 4 bases from J, with 20 bases between. The CDR3 coding sequence is TGTGCCAGCAGTTCCTACTTGACAGGTCACGTAGGGGCCAACGTCCTGACTTTC. It yields the protein CASSSYLTGHVGANVLTF.

The genes are TRBV20-1 and TRBJ1-6; 8 bases are shared with TRBD1. J lost 10 bases, V lost 7 bases, and 3 bases had no gene match. CDR1 DFQATT and CDR2 SNEGSKA come from the germline V gene (reference sequence). The CDR3 totals 11 residues. The CDR3 loop reads CSVDRESPLHF. CDR3 in DNA: TGCAGTGTGGACAGGGAGTCACCCCTCCACTTT.

In this sample, this clone turned up a few times. The CDR3 sequence: CAWSVPTGWTDTQYF. The CDR3 DNA reads TGTGCCTGGAGTGTACCCACAGGGTGGACAGATACGCAGTATTTT. This chain joins TRBV30 and TRBJ2-3; TRBD1 is a possible D gene (6 bases). V lost 0 bases to trimming and J lost 3 bases, with 13 bases between them. This CDR3 has 15 residues. Germline lookup yields CDR1 GTSNPN and CDR2 SVGIG (reference sequence). Using reference TRBV30 and TRBJ2-3 for the parts outside the CDR3, the full variable domain is SQTIHQWPATLVQPVGSPLSLECTVEGTSNPNLYWYRQAAGRGLQLLFYSVGIGQISSEVPQNLSASRPQDRQFILSSKKLLLSDSGFYLCAWSVPTGWTDTQYFGPGTRLTVL.